This TCR beta chain came from a study of monozygotic twins with inflammatory bowel disease. Study-wide results and limits: A distinction between different T cell subtypes was not possible. TCRbeta inverse Simpson diversity was decreased in IBD patients versus healthy co-twins.

PCR of TCRalpha and TCRbeta cDNA was nested, with two rounds of around 16 and 10 cycles. TCRdb re-called the 5' RACE reads; one entry per CDR3 protein, DNA not given. In total, the table holds 300,000 to 350,000 distinct CDR3 sequences. On this clonotype: Its specificity is not known.

Whole-blood RNA isolation (total RNA) proceeded without T cell sorting. The CDR3 spans 13 residues. The receptor was derived from a human donor with ulcerative colitis or Crohn's disease, or a healthy co-twin of an affected twin (not recorded which). The rearrangement joins TRBV12-3 or TRBV12-4 to TRBJ2-1; TCRdb returns TRBD1, unconfirmable since there is no DNA. The sequenced material came from blood. CDR3: CASSFRQGSEQFF.